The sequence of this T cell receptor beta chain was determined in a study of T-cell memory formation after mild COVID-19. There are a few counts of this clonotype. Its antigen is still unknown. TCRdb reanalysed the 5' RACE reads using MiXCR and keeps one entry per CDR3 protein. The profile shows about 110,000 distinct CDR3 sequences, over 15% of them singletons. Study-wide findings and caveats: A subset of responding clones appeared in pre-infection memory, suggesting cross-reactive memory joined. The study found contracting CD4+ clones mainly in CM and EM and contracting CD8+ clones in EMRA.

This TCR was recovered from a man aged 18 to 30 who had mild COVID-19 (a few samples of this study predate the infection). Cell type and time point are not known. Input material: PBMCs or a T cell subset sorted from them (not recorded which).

CDR3 residues: CASSSGEQETQYF. Written as DNA, the CDR3 is TGTGCCAGCTCTTCCGGGGAGCAAGAGACCCAGTACTTC. This sequence joins TRBV18 and TRBJ2-5, with D maybe TRBD2 (5 bases). Germline CDR1 KGHSH, CDR2 LQKENI. CDR3 length: 13 amino acids. Trimming stripped 6 bases from V and 2 bases from J, with 10 bases between.